These 17 T cell receptor beta chains came from one sample sequenced in a study of blood T cell repertoires in COVID-19. Method: immunoSEQ multiplex PCR; TCRdb's copy keeps in-frame clones and lacks some. The table records roughly 100,000 clones, around 89% of them present only once. The sample was peripheral blood. The origin of the receptors is a woman aged 55 to 70 with acute or convalescent COVID-19.

This chain links TRBV10-2 with TRBJ2-3; TRBD1 matches at 7 bases. The CDR3 loop spans 16 amino acids. With V trimmed by 6 bases and J by 3 bases, 12 bases remained unmatched. Germline V gives CDR1 WSHSY, CDR2 SAAADI. The CDR3 DNA reads TGCGCCAGCAGCGAACGGCAGGGGGTGGAAACAGATACGCAGTATTTT. Translated: CASSERQGVETDTQYF.

The V gene is TRBV7-9, the J gene TRBJ1-3, with 8 bases lining up with TRBD1. V lost 3 bases to trimming and J lost 0 bases; unmatched junction nucleotides: 1. Germline CDR1 and CDR2: SEHNR and FQNEAQ (reference sequence). This CDR3 spans 15 amino acids. The CDR3 DNA is TGTGCCAGCAGCTTTACAGGGGGCTCTGGAAACACCATATATTTT. Encoded protein: CASSFTGGSGNTIYF. Full variable domain (remainder filled in from reference TRBV7-9 and TRBJ1-3): DTGVSQNPRHKITKRGQNVTFRCDPISEHNRLYWYRQTLGQGPEFLTYFQNEAQLEKSRLLSDRFSAERPKGSFSTLEIQRTEQGDSAMYLCASSFTGGSGNTIYFGEGSWLTVV.

The rearrangement links TRBV11-2 to TRBJ2-3, with D possibly being TRBD2 (6 bases). Germline V gives CDR1 SGHAT, CDR2 FQNNGV. V was trimmed by 3 bases and J by 2 bases, leaving 18 bases between them. This CDR3 contains 17 residues. The CDR3 here is CASSFPTDGTSTDTQYF. The CDR3 DNA sequence: TGTGCCAGCAGCTTTCCCACCGACGGGACTTCCACAGATACGCAGTATTTT.

V and J are TRBV5-1 and TRBJ1-3, with D possibly TRBD1 on 5 matching bases. The CDR3 is 15 residues long. Trimming pared 4 bases from V and 0 bases from J, leaving 11 bases between. Germline lookup yields CDR1 SGHRS and CDR2 YFSETQ. CDR3 loop: CASSAYRSSGNTIYF. CDR3 in DNA: TGCGCCAGCAGCGCCTACAGGAGCTCTGGAAACACCATATATTTT.

The V call is TRBV19, the J call TRBJ1-5; D is unresolved. Trimming shortened V by 5 bases and J by 4 bases, and 6 bases separated the two germline ends. The CDR3 has 12 amino acids. CDR1 LNHDA and CDR2 SQIVND come from the germline V gene (reference sequence). CDR3 amino acids: CASSFSNQPQHF. In nucleotides, the CDR3 is TGTGCCAGTAGTTTCAGTAATCAGCCCCAGCATTTT.

The chain recombines TRBV16 with TRBJ1-5; tentative D call: TRBD1 (6 bases). CDR1 and CDR2 (germline): KGHSY, FQNENV. CDR3 size: 15 residues. Trimming cost V 4 bases and J 7 bases, with 17 bases left between them. CDR3 sequence (DNA): TGTGCCAGCAGCCGCCAAAGGGGGAGGGAACAGCCCCAGCATTTT. Its protein is CASSRQRGREQPQHF. The entire variable domain, with the rest obtained from reference TRBV16 and TRBJ1-5, is as follows: GEEVAQTPKHLVRGEGQKAKLYCAPIKGHSYVFWYQQVLKNEFKFLISFQNENVFDETGMPKERFSAKCLPNSPCSLEIQATKLEDSAVYFCASSRQRGREQPQHFGDGTRLSIL.

The chain joins TRBV5-1 to TRBJ1-1; the D gene is possibly TRBD1 (5 bases). Germline V gene data show CDR1 as SGHRS and CDR2 as YFSETQ. The CDR3 extends over 17 amino acids. Trimming stripped 4 bases from V and 3 bases from J, with 22 bases between. In nucleotides, the CDR3 is TGCGCCAGCAGCACGGGGGGTCGCACCCTTCGGGACACTGAAGCTTTCTTT. Residues: CASSTGGRTLRDTEAFF.

The chain recombines TRBV2 with TRBJ2-3; D is unclear. The CDR3 contains 14 residues. From germline, CDR1 is SNHLY and CDR2 FYNNEI. V lost 4 bases, J lost 0 bases, and 8 bases lay in between. The CDR3 DNA reads as TGTGCCAGCAGTGCCGATGCGAGCACAGATACGCAGTATTTT. It specifies CASSADASTDTQYF. Based on the CDR3 plus reference TRBV2 and TRBJ2-3, the full variable domain is EPEVTQTPSHQVTQMGQEVILRCVPISNHLYFYWYRQILGQKVEFLVSFYNNEISEKSEIFDDQFSVERPDGSNFTLKIRSTKLEDSAMYFCASSADASTDTQYFGPGTRLTVL.

The V and J genes are TRBV5-1 and TRBJ1-1, with D maybe TRBD1 (5 bases). The ends were cut back, 4 bases at V and 3 bases at J, with 13 bases in the middle. The germline gives CDR1 SGHRS, CDR2 YFSETQ. The CDR3 is 14 residues long. Written as DNA, the CDR3 is TGCGCCAGCAGCGTTGGTAGCAGGGACACTGAAGCTTTCTTT. Translation gives CASSVGSRDTEAFF.

The chain employs TRBV10-3 and TRBJ2-2, with 12 bases fitting TRBD2. V lost 6 bases, J lost 3 bases, and 2 bases stayed unmatched. CDR3 length equals 15 residues. Germline assignment: CDR1 ENHRY and CDR2 SYGVKD. The CDR3, as DNA: TGTGCCATCAGGGGGACTAGCGGGTACACCGGGGAGCTGTTTTTT. It encodes CAIRGTSGYTGELFF.

The J gene is TRBJ2-2, the V gene TRBV2; TRBD2 aligns across 15 bases. V dropped 6 bases and J dropped 7; count of bases not matched to a gene: 3. The CDR3 loop spans 15 amino acids. Germline CDR1 is SNHLY and CDR2 is FYNNEI. Here the CDR3 reads CASRGLAGGGGELFF. CDR3 nucleotide sequence: TGTGCCAGCAGGGGACTAGCGGGAGGAGGCGGGGAGCTGTTTTTT.

The J gene is TRBJ2-5, the V gene TRBV5-1, with TRBD2 matching over 9 bases. CDR1 is SGHRS and CDR2 is YFSETQ in the germline V gene. This CDR3 is built from 13 residues. Trimming at V came to 7 bases and at J to 5 bases, leaving 6 bases not matched to a gene. CDR3 coding DNA: TGCGCCAGCGCTATTAGCGGGAGTGAGACCCAGTACTTC. Residues: CASAISGSETQYF.

This chain uses TRBV29-1 with TRBJ1-4, with D perhaps matching TRBD1 (6 bases). This CDR3 spans 13 amino acids. Trimming took off 7 bases at V and 5 bases at J, with 14 bases between the two ends. Germline CDR1 SQVTM, CDR2 ANQGSEA. The CDR3 spells CSGGAGDNEKLFF. CDR3 in DNA: TGCAGCGGAGGGGCAGGGGACAATGAAAAACTGTTTTTT.

This clone was seen only once. The genes are TRBV27 and TRBJ1-6, with D perhaps matching TRBD1 (5 bases). Germline V gene data show CDR1 as MNHEY and CDR2 as SMNVEV (reference sequence). Trimming cost V 2 bases and J 5 bases, with 10 bases left between them. The CDR3 sequence is 15 residues long. The CDR3 spells CASSLRQGDNSPLHF. CDR3 sequence (DNA): TGTGCCAGCAGTTTAAGGCAGGGCGATAATTCACCCCTCCACTTT.

V is TRBV11-1 and J is TRBJ2-5; TRBD2 matches 10 bases. The CDR3 totals 15 residues. V lost 3 bases, J lost 4 bases, and 5 bases stayed unmatched. The germline V gene encodes CDR1 SGHAT and CDR2 FQDESV (reference sequence). This CDR3 is CASSFRLAGAETQYF. The CDR3 bases are TGTGCCAGCAGCTTTCGGCTAGCGGGAGCAGAGACCCAGTACTTC.

The chain carries TRBV2 and TRBJ2-3; D perhaps matches TRBD2 (5 bases). Germline V gives CDR1 SNHLY, CDR2 FYNNEI. The V gene lost 6 bases and the J gene lost 4 bases, with 8 bases spanning the gap. The CDR3 spans 12 residues. The CDR3 is CASSGDADTQYF. In DNA, the CDR3 is TGTGCCAGCAGCGGGGATGCAGATACGCAGTATTTT.

The CDR3 reads CASSSYGLANAEQFF. The CDR3 DNA sequence: TGTGCCAGCAGCTCCTATGGACTAGCTAACGCTGAGCAGTTCTTC. This rearrangement joins TRBV7-9 to TRBJ2-1; 8 positions match TRBD2. J gave up 9 bases and V 4 bases, and 11 bases lay outside the gene matches. From germline, CDR1 is SEHNR and CDR2 FQNEAQ (reference sequence). The CDR3 is 15 residues long.